The sequence of this T cell receptor (beta chain) was determined in a study of blood T cell repertoires in COVID-19. Trimming cost V 0 bases and J 1 base, with 7 bases left between them. Germline V gives CDR1 SGDLS, CDR2 YYNGEE. There are 15 residues in the CDR3. Using immunoSEQ multiplex PCR, the repertoire was profiled, and TCRdb retains in-frame clones only, with some absent. The profile shows a few hundred thousand clones, approximately 90% of them singletons. As to this clone: In the same sample, other DNA sequences code for this CDR3.

Participants' own reports of clinical history determined their cohort assignment. The chain couples TRBV9 to TRBJ2-2; maybe TRBD2 (6 bases). This receptor was identified in a woman in her 30s who had recovered from COVID-19. Sequenced material: PBMCs or T cells enriched from blood (not recorded which). The CDR3 nucleotides read TGTGCCAGCAGCGTAGTGGGAGGGAACACCGGGGAGCTGTTTTTT. It specifies CASSVVGGNTGELFF.